This entry features one TCR beta chain sequence. TCRdb's copy holds only in-frame clones and misses some; the assay was immunoSEQ multiplex PCR. This table holds 630,000 or so clones, about 90% found once. The sample is drawn from a study of shared T cell receptors in the human thymus. V shed 0 bases and J 5 bases; nucleotides not matched to a gene: 6. CDR1 and CDR2 (germline): LGHNA, YSLEER. CDR3 length equals 15 residues. The data were also submitted as part of a second study, on human thymus T cells. This second study says: Thymic repertoires overlap heavily among unrelated individuals, related research has reported.

The chain carries TRBV4-3 and TRBJ2-5; 7 nucleotides align to TRBD1. Specimen: thymocytes. This sequence originates from a boy in the first two years of life with a congenital heart defect. Here the CDR3 reads CASSQDNQGGETQYF. CDR3 coding DNA: TGCGCCAGCAGCCAAGATAATCAAGGGGGCGAGACCCAGTACTTC.